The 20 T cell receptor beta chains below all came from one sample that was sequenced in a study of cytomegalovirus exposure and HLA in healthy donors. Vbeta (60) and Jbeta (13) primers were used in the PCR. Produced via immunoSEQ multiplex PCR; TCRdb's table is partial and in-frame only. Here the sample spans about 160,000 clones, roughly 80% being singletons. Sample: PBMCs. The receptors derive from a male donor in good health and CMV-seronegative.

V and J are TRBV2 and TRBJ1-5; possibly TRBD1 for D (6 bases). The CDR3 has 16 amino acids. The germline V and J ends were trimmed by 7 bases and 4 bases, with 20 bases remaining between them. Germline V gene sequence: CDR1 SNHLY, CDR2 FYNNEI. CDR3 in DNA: TGTGCCAGCAATCCGGCTCGGGGGGCTGGAAATCAGCCCCAGCATTTT. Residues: CASNPARGAGNQPQHF.

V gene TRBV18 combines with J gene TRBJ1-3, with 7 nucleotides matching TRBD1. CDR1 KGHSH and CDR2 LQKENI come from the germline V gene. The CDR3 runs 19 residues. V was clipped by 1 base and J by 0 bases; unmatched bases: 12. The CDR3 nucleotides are TGTGCCAGCTCACCACTCGGGCAGGGGGACCCTTCCTCTGGAAACACCATATATTTT. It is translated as CASSPLGQGDPSSGNTIYF.

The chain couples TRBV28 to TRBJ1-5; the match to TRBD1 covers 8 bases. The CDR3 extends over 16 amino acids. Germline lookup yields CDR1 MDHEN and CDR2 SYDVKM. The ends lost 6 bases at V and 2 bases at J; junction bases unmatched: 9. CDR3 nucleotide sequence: TGTGCCAGCAGCCCATGGACAGGGTCGGGCAATCAGCCCCAGCATTTT. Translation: CASSPWTGSGNQPQHF.

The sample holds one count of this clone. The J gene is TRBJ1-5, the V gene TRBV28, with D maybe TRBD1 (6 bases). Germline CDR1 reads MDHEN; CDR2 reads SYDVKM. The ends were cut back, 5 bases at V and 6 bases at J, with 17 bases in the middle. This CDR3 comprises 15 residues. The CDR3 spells CASSPPTGTGQPQHF. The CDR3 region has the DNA TGTGCCAGCAGTCCCCCAACAGGGACGGGTCAGCCCCAGCATTTT.

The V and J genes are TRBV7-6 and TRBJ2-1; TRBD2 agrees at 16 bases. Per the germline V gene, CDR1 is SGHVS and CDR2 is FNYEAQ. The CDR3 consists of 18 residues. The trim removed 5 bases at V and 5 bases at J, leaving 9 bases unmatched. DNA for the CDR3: TGTGCCAGCAGCACGGGGACTAGCGGGAGGGTATTCAACAATGAGCAGTTCTTC. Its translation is CASSTGTSGRVFNNEQFF.

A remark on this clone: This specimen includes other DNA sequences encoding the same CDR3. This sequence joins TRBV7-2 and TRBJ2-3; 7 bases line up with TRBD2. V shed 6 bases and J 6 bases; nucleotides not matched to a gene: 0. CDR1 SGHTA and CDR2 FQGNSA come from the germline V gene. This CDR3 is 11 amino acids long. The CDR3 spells CASRGGDTQYF. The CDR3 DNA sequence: TGTGCCAGCAGGGGGGGGGATACGCAGTATTTT. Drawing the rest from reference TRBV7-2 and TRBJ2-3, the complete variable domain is GAGVSQSPSNKVTEKGKDVELRCDPISGHTALYWYRQSLGQGLEFLIYFQGNSAPDKSGLPSDRFSAERTGGSVSTLTIQRTQQEDSAVYLCASRGGDTQYFGPGTRLTVL.

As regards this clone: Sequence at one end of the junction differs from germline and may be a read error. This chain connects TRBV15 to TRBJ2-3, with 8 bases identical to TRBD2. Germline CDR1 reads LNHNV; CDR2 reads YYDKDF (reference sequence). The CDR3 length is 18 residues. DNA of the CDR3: TGTGCCACCAGCAGAGATACAGGAGTAGCGGGAAGCACAAATACGCAGTATTTT. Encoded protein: CATSRDTGVAGSTNTQYF.

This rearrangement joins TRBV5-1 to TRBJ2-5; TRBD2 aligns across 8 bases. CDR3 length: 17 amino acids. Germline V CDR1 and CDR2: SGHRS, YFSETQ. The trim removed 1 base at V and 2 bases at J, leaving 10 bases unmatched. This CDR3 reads CASSLKVVAGTQETQYF. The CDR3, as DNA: TGCGCCAGCAGCTTGAAGGTGGTAGCGGGGACACAAGAGACCCAGTACTTC.

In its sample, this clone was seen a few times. The CDR3 protein is CASSLAVGGGAFF. As DNA, the CDR3 is TGTGCCAGCAGCTTAGCTGTGGGGGGTGGAGCTTTCTTT. The chain has TRBV7-9 and TRBJ1-1; D is possibly TRBD1 (5 bases). Trimming took off 0 bases at V and 10 bases at J, with 12 bases between the two ends. This CDR3 comprises 13 residues. Per germline, CDR1 SEHNR and CDR2 FQNEAQ (reference sequence).

The CDR3 region is CASGSPIYEQFF. The DNA for the CDR3 is TGTGCCAGCGGCAGTCCGATCTATGAGCAGTTCTTC. This rearrangement joins TRBV7-2 to TRBJ2-1, with D unclear. The germline V gene encodes CDR1 SGHTA and CDR2 FQGNSA. This CDR3 has 12 residues. The V and J ends lost 8 bases and 8 bases respectively, with 13 bases between them.

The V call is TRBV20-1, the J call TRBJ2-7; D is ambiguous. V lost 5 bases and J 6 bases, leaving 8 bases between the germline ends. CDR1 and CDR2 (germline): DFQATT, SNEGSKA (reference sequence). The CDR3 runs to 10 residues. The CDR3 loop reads CSAATPEQYF. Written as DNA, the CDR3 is TGCAGTGCTGCGACTCCCGAGCAGTACTTC.

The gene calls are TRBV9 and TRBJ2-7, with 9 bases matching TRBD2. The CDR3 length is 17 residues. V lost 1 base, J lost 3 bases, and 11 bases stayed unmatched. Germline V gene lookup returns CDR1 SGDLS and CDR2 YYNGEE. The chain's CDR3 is CASSVSYDSGGYYEQYF. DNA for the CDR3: TGTGCCAGCAGCGTATCCTATGATAGCGGGGGCTACTACGAGCAGTACTTC.

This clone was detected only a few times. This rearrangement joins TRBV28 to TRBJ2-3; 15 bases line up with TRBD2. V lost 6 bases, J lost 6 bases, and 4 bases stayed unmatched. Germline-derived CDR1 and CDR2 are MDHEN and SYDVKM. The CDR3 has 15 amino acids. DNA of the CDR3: TGTGCCAGCAGCGGACTAGCGGGAGGGGTGGATACGCAGTATTTT. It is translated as CASSGLAGGVDTQYF.

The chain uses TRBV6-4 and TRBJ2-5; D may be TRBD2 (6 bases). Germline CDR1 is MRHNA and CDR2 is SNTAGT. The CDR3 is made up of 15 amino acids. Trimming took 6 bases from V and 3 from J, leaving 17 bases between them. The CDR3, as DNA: TGTGCCAGCAGGGCCCCAAACGGGGAGGAAGAGACCCAGTACTTC. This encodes CASRAPNGEEETQYF.

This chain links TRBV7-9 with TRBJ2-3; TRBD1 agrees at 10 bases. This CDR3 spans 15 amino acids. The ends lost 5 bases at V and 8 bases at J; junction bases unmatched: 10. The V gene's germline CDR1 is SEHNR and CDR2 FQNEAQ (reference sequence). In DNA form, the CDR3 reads TGTGCCAGCAGCACCCGGGACAGGGGATCGGGTACGCAGTATTTT. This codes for CASSTRDRGSGTQYF.

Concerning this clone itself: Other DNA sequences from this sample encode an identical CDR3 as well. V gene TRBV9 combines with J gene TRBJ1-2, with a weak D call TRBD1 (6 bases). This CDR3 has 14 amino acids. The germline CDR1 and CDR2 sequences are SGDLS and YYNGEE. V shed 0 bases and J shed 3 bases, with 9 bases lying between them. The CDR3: CASSVVAGDYGYTF. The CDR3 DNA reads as TGTGCCAGCAGCGTAGTGGCAGGGGACTATGGCTACACCTTC. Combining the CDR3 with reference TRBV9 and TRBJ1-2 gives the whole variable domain DSGVTQTPKHLITATGQRVTLRCSPRSGDLSVYWYQQSLDQGLQFLIQYYNGEERAKGNILERFSAQQFPDLHSELNLSSLELGDSALYFCASSVVAGDYGYTFGSGTRLTVV.

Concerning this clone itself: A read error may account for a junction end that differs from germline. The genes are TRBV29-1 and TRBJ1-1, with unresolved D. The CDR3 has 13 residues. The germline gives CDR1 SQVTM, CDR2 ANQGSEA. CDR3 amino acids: CSVQEGRWSEAFF. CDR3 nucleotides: TGCAGCGTTCAAGAGGGTCGATGGAGTGAAGCTTTCTTT.

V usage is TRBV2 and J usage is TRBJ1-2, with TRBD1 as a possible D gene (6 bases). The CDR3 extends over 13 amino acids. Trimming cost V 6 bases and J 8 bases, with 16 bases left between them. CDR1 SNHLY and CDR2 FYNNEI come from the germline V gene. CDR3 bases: TGTGCCAGCAGCGGGACACCCGAGGGCGGCTACACCTTC. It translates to CASSGTPEGGYTF.

The CDR3 DNA follows: TGTGCCAGCAGAGAGAGCGGGGAGGTGGATTCACCCCTCCACTTT. Translation gives CASRESGEVDSPLHF. The V gene is TRBV6-6, the J gene TRBJ1-6; no reliable D call. The CDR3 runs to 15 residues. Germline V gene data show CDR1 as MNHNY and CDR2 as SVGAGI (reference sequence). Deletions cut 6 bases from V and 8 bases from J, with 17 bases between.

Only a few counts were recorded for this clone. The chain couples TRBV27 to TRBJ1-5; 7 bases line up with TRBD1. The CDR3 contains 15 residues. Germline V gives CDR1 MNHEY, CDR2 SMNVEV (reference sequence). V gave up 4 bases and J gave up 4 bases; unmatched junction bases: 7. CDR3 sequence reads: CASSSWDSENQPQHF. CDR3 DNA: TGTGCCAGCAGTTCGTGGGACAGCGAAAATCAGCCCCAGCATTTT.